This TCR beta chain was observed in a study of beta chain features in type 1 diabetes. About this clone: As yet, its antigen is unknown.

General study points: Relative to healthy donors, patients appeared to have naive, central memory and Treg TCRB repertoires that were more similar. Type 1 diabetes patients had moderately but significantly shorter TCRB CDR3s in all four CD4+ subsets. Fewer junction insertions and more nucleotide deletions appeared in type 1 diabetes patients.

The sequenced template was cDNA made from the entire isolated RNA. Naive, central memory and regulatory T cell samples yielded a few million reads on average. Clones were sequenced by immunoSEQ multiplex PCR, and TCRdb holds only the in-frame ones, with some missing. The sample has roughly 400,000 clones, around 9.6% seen once. Germline values: CDR1 MDHEN, CDR2 SYDVKM. The CDR3 loop spans 14 amino acids. V dropped 6 bases and J dropped 4; count of bases not matched to a gene: 4. It was via CD45RO/CCR7/CD25/CD127/CD95/CD27 that CD4+ naive, central memory, regulatory and stem cell-like memory cells were sorted.

The TCR was taken from a young man with type 1 diabetes. The sequenced sample was central memory CD4+ T cells from blood. This chain connects TRBV28 to TRBJ1-4; TRBD1 agrees at 8 bases. The CDR3 spells CASRPTGDNEKLFF. Here the CDR3 DNA reads TGTGCCAGCAGGCCGACAGGGGATAATGAAAAACTGTTTTTT.